The 2 T cell receptor beta chains below come from one sample, sequenced in a study of blood T cell repertoires in COVID-19. TCRdb keeps only in-frame clones here, not all; method: immunoSEQ multiplex PCR. The data show roughly 150,000 clones, with roughly nine tenths seen just once and 2% to 3% held by the top ten. The sample comprised peripheral blood. These receptors were collected from a woman between 70 and 85 years old with acute or convalescent COVID-19.

The chain couples TRBV4-3 to TRBJ2-1, with 9 bases aligning to TRBD2. There are 16 residues in the CDR3. V was clipped by 0 bases and J by 4 bases; unmatched bases: 4. Germline CDR1 reads LGHNA; CDR2 reads YSLEER. The CDR3 region has the DNA TGCGCCAGCAGCCAAGATGAGGGACTAGCTTACAATGAGCAGTTCTTC. This encodes CASSQDEGLAYNEQFF.

This chain joins TRBV6-2 or TRBV6-3 and TRBJ1-3; D gene uncertain. This CDR3 comprises 16 residues. The germline V gene has CDR1 MNHEY and CDR2 SVGEGT. V gave up 0 bases and J gave up 0 bases, with 9 bases separating them. CDR3 DNA sequence: TGTGCCAGCAGTTACTCCCGACGGGGCTCTGGAAACACCATATATTTT. Its protein product is CASSYSRRGSGNTIYF.